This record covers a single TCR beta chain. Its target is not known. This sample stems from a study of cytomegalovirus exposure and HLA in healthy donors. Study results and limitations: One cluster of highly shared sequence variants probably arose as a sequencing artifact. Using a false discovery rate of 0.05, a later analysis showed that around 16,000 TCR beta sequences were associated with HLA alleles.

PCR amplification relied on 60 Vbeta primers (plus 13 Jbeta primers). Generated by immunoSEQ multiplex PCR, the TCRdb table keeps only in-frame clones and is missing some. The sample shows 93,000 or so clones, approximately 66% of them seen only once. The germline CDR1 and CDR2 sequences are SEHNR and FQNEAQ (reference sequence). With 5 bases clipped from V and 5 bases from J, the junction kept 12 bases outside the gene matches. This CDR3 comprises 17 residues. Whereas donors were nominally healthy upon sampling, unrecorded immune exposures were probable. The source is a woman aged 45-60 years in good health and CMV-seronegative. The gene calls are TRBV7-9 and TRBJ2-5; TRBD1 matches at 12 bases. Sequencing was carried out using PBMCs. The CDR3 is CASSPMPGQGARETQYF. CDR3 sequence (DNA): TGTGCCAGCAGCCCCATGCCGGGACAGGGGGCGCGGGAGACCCAGTACTTC.